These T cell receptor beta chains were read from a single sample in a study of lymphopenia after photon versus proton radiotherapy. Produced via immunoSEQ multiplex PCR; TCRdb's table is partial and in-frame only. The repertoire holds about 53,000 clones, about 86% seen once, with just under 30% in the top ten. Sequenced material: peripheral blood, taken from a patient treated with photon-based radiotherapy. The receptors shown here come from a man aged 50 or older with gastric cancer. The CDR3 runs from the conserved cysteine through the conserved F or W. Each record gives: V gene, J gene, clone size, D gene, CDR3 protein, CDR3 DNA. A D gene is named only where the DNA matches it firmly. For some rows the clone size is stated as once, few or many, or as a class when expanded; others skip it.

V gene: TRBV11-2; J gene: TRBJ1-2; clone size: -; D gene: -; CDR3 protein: CASSLGQLLIYGYTF; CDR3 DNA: TGTGCCAGCAGTCTTGGACAGCTCTTAATATATGGCTACACCTTC
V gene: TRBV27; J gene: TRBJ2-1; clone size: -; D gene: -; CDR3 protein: CASKRGTDSYNEQFF; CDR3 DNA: TGTGCCAGCAAAAGGGGGACCGATTCCTACAATGAGCAGTTCTTC
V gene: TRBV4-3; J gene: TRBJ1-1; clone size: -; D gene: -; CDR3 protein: CASSQDRVRNTEAFF; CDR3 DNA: TGCGCCAGCAGCCAAGATCGTGTCAGAAACACTGAAGCTTTCTTT
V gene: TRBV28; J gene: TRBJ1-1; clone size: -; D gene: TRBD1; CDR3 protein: CASRTPQGANTEAFF; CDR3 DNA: TGTGCCAGCAGGACCCCCCAGGGGGCGAACACTGAAGCTTTCTTT
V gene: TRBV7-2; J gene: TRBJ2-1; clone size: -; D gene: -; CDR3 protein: CASSLGNRMANEQFF; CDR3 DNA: TGTGCCAGCAGCTTAGGGAACAGGATGGCCAATGAGCAGTTCTTC
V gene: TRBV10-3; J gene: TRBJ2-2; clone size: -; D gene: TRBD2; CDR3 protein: CAISELGLAGVTGELFF; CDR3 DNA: TGTGCCATCAGTGAGTTGGGACTAGCGGGAGTAACCGGGGAGCTGTTTTTT
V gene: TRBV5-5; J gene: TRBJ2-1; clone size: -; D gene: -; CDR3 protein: CASSRGGGYNEQFF; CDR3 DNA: TGTGCCAGCTCCCGAGGAGGGGGCTACAATGAGCAGTTCTTC
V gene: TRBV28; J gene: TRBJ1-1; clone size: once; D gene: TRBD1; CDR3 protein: CASSLYGQGRPEAFF; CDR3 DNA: TGTGCCAGCAGTTTATACGGACAGGGAAGACCTGAAGCTTTCTTT
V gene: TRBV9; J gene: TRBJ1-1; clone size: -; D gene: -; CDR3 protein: CASSVAMNTEAFF; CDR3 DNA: TGTGCCAGCAGCGTAGCAATGAACACTGAAGCTTTCTTT
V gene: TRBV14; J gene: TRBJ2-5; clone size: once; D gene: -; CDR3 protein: CASSQGVETQYF; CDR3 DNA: TGTGCCAGCAGCCAAGGTGTGGAGACCCAGTACTTC
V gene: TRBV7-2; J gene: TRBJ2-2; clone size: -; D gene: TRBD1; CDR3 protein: CASSYGQGATGELFF; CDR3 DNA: TGTGCCAGCAGTTACGGACAGGGGGCTACCGGGGAGCTGTTTTTT
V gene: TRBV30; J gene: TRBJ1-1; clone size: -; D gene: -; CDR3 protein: CAWGRSLKAFF; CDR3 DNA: TGTGCCTGGGGTAGAAGCTTGAAAGCTTTCTTT